This T cell receptor (beta chain) was observed in a study of blood T cells in healthy people across ages. Through a sample-barcoded 5' primer and a J-beta primer mix, a second PCR was run for about 7 to 12 cycles. Tags on each cDNA molecule came from a template-switch adaptor with 12 random nucleotides. TCRdb passed the 5' RACE reads through MiXCR, listing each CDR3 protein once. Counted here are about 640,000 distinct CDR3 sequences, approximately 40% occurring once; the ten biggest clones make up 30%. Donors were systemically healthy Caucasian individuals from Russia aged roughly 6 to 100 years. Germline-derived CDR1 and CDR2 are DFQATT and SNEGSKA (reference sequence). The CDR3 consists of 14 residues. Details on this clonotype: What it binds is not known.

Study-level findings and limits: Expanded clonotype changes were possibly confounded by unknown donor CMV status.

This receptor was identified in an older man in good health. Sequenced: blood. The chain uses TRBV20-1 and TRBJ2-1; 10 nucleotides agree with TRBD2. Near its end, the DNA agrees better with TRBJ2-7, so the J call may be wrong. CDR3 nucleotides: TGCAGTGCTGGGACTAGCGCACGATACAATGAGCAGTACTTC. This codes for CSAGTSARYNEQYF.